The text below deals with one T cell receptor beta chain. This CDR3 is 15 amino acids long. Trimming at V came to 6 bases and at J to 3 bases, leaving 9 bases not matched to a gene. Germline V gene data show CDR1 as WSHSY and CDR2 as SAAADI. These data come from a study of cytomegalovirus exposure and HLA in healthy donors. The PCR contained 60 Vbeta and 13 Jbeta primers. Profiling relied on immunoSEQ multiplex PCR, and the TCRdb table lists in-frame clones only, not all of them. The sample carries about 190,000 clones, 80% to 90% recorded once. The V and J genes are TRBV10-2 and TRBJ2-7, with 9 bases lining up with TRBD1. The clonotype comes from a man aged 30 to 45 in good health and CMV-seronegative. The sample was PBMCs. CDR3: CASRGQGQEYYEQYF. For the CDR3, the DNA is TGCGCCAGCAGGGGACAGGGACAAGAGTACTACGAGCAGTACTTC.